This TCR beta chain stems from a study of response to subunit inactivated influenza vaccine (dated by TCRdb to 2017 to 2018). For context, the study as a whole: To follow how T cells responded to a trivalent subunit inactivated influenza vaccine, the researchers relied on deep quantitative profiling of the T cell receptor repertoire. On the study overall, not on this receptor specifically: According to the authors, only a limited number of new T cells may be recruited by each seasonal influenza vaccination.

The cysteine opens and the phenylalanine closes a CDR3 of 14 amino acids. The entry retains the CDR3 DNA only, 42 bases that are in frame from base 1. Taken from the germline V gene, the CDR1 and CDR2 loops are MDHEN and SYDVKM. V and J are truncated by 4 bases and 1 base respectively, leaving an intervening sequence of 11 bases. Points on this clonotype: Its binding antigen is unknown. No quality values exist for individual bases; no much larger clone is one base distant.

The protocol used for the library was RT-PCR. The sequencer listed for this sample is Illumina HiSeq 2500. TCRdb reworked the public reads: Q25 trimming with fastp, MiXCR clone assembly, productive beta chains retained. Merged by CDR3 protein, the rows form single entries marked with the most common genes and DNA. This sample gives more than 700,000 distinct CDR3 sequences in total; 21% of them show up just once. Approximately 10% of the sample comes from the top ten. Recombination connected TRBV28 to TRBJ2-7, with the D gene call left open. This sequence originates from a man between 50 and 59 years old who received an inactivated influenza vaccine. Donor details come from another sample of the same person, matched by shared clones. This sample comprised PBMCs from blood, obtained around 5 days after vaccination. The DNA sequence is given as TGTGCCAGCAGTTCCCGGTTACATTCCTACGAGCAGTACTTC. This encodes CASSSRLHSYEQYF.